Below, one T cell receptor (beta chain) is given with its context. This sample stems from a study of blood T cell repertoires in COVID-19. Study context: Samples came from the United States, Italy and Spain, spanning acute and convalescent COVID-19.

This CDR3 has 15 residues. Trimming cost V 4 bases and J 7 bases, with 16 bases left between them. In germline, CDR1 is MGHRA, CDR2 YSYEKL. Original analysis: Amplified reference gene primers provided the basis for estimating nucleated cell counts. The protocol was immunoSEQ multiplex PCR, while the TCRdb copy is restricted to in-frame clones and leaves out a portion. The D gene and trimming were derived from the DNA, and the V and J assignments and clone size from that table. The sample yields 60,000 or so clones, over 60% seen once. The rearrangement joins TRBV4-1 to TRBJ1-4; D uncertain. This TCR came from a woman in her 50s with active or convalescent COVID-19. Sequencing was performed on peripheral blood. The CDR3 sequence is CASSRYIGGGEKLFF. CDR3 DNA: TGCGCCAGCAGCCGATACATCGGAGGAGGTGAAAAACTGTTTTTT.